This is a list of T cell receptor beta chains from one sample in a study of cytomegalovirus exposure and HLA in healthy donors. The protocol was immunoSEQ multiplex PCR, while the TCRdb copy is restricted to in-frame clones and leaves out a portion. The data contain roughly 280,000 clones, 72% of them singletons. The sequenced sample consisted of PBMCs. The source is a female donor in good health and CMV-seronegative. CDR3s include the opening cysteine and the closing phenylalanine or tryptophan. Fields, in order: V gene, J gene, CDR3 protein.

>TRBV27|TRBJ2-7
CASSTSGGMPSEQYF
>TRBV7-9|TRBJ1-2
CASSQSGTATNYGYTF
>TRBV5-1|TRBJ2-1
CASSLDGIGWAGEQFF
>TRBV6-5|TRBJ1-1
CASSSAATGDTEAFF
>TRBV5-4|TRBJ2-1
CASSLDLTSFSYNEQFF
>TRBV7-8|TRBJ2-1
CASSFKLADSYNEQFF
>TRBV18|TRBJ2-5
CASTVSVGETQYF
>TRBV5-6|TRBJ2-3
CASSLFNSGRTDTQYF
>TRBV10-3|TRBJ1-6
CAIRSGTDISPLHF
>TRBV7-8|TRBJ2-3
CASSGQRGGTDTQYF
>TRBV6-1|TRBJ2-5
CASSGLAGGPETQYF
>TRBV27|TRBJ2-3
CASSLVAGGLSPSTDTQYF
>TRBV30|TRBJ1-5
CAWSSRSGQPQHF
>TRBV5-4|TRBJ2-7
CASSLPGLASDEQYF
>TRBV30|TRBJ1-4
CAWRSRGAQEKLFF
>TRBV4-2|TRBJ2-7
CASSQELGLAGRTYEQYF
>TRBV28|TRBJ2-7
CASSTGWGGIPSYEQYF
>TRBV13|TRBJ2-6
CASSLSGNVLTF
>TRBV20-1|TRBJ2-5
CSAQGLVEQYF
>TRBV7-9|TRBJ1-2
CASSLGGVDGYTF
>TRBV19|TRBJ2-7
CASSRSGGGYEQYF
>TRBV27|TRBJ2-7
CASSATSGNMYEQYF
>TRBV5-1|TRBJ2-3
CASSLFRDRGADTQYF
>TRBV10-3|TRBJ2-6
CAIQGSGANVLTF
>TRBV5-1|TRBJ2-1
CASRSASSYNEQFF